This T cell receptor (beta chain) derives from a study of tumor and adjacent non-tumor tissue in lung cancer. Study-level information: Stage I to III disease affected 10 men and roughly five women aged about 31 to 80. Study-wide findings and caveats: Top 100 clones took a larger repertoire share in normal lung.

In regard to this clonotype: What it binds is not known. At one of its ends the junction is not consistent with the germline gene, which may arise from a read error.

RNA was extracted from bulk tissue without any cell sorting. The library came from three nested PCR rounds adapted from ARM-PCR protocols. TCRdb re-called the multiplex PCR reads through MiXCR, storing one row per CDR3 protein. The table shows about 93,000 distinct CDR3 sequences, with approximately 70% occurring only once. Germline V gene sequence: CDR1 MNHEY, CDR2 SVGEGT. The CDR3 loop spans 13 amino acids. The sequenced material came from lung tumor tissue. V gene TRBV6-2 or TRBV6-3 combines with J gene TRBJ2-5; 7 bases align to TRBD1. The origin of this receptor is a man aged 55-75 years with non-small cell lung cancer. DNA for the CDR3: TGTTCCAGCACCCTCAGGGGGACAGAGACCCAGTACTTC. Its translation is CSSTLRGTETQYF.